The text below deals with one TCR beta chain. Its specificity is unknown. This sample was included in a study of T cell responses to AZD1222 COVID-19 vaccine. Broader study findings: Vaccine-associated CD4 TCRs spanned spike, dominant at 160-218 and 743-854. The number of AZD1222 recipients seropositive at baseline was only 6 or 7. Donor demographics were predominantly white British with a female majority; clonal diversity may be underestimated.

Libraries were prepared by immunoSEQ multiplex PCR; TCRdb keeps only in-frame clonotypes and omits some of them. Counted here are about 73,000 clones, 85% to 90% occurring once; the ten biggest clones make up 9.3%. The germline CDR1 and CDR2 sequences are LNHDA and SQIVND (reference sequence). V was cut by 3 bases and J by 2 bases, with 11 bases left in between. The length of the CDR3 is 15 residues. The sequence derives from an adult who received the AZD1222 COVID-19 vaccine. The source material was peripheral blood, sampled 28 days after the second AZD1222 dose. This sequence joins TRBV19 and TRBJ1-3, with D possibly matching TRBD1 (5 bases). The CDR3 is CASSIPQGTGNTIYF. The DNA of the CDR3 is TGTGCCAGTAGTATTCCGCAGGGAACTGGAAACACCATATATTTT.